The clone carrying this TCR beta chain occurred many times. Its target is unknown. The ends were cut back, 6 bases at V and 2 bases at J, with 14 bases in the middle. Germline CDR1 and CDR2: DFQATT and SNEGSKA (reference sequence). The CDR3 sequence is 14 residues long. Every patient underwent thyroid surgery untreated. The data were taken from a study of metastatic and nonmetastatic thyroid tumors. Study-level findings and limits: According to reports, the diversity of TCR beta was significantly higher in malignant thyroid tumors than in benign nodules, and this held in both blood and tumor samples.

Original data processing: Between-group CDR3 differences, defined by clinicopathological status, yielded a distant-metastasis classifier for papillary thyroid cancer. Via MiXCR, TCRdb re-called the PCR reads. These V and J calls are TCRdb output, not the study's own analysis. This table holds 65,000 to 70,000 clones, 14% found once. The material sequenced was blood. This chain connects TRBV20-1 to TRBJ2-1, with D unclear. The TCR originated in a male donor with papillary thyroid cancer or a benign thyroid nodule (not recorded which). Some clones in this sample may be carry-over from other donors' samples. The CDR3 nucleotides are TGCAGTGCCGATGGACCACGAACCTACAATGAGCAGTTCTTC. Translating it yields CSADGPRTYNEQFF.